The clone carrying this T cell receptor beta chain was picked up a small number of times. Its antigen is currently unknown. This sample is drawn from a study of tumor-infiltrating lymphocytes in primary liver carcinoma. Findings and limits, study-wide: Only about 7-24% of top clones showed up in all five tumor regions. A significantly higher top-250-clone fraction was found in tumors than in blood (p = 0.039).

Joint extraction of RNA and DNA used 20-30 mg of bulk tissue that was unsorted. Sampling of each tumor involved five separate regions. Each of the tumor samples contained in excess of 80% viable tumor cells. The germline V gene encodes CDR1 GTSNPN and CDR2 SVGIG (reference sequence). Trimming cost V 4 bases and J 6 bases; bases outside gene matches: 14. CDR3 length: 15 amino acids. A constant-region primer primed TCR beta cDNA synthesis from about 530 ng of total RNA. Library construction for TCR beta comprised three nested multiplex PCR rounds performed with slightly modified ARM-PCR. Researchers ran the first two PCR rounds for roughly 11 cycles each with TRBV1-TRBV30 forward primers and a C-beta reverse primer. Using its own MiXCR run on the multiplex PCR reads, TCRdb lists one record per CDR3 protein. The data contain approximately 110,000 distinct CDR3 sequences, 64% of them singletons.

This chain links TRBV30 with TRBJ1-2; TRBD1 matches at 7 bases. Sequencing input: liver tumor tissue from sampling region 3. This sample's subset: tumor region T3, left-lateral pole. The receptor was derived from a woman aged 60-75 years with primary liver carcinoma and hepatitis B virus infection. The CDR3 bases are TGTGCCTGGACCTTTCTTCGAACAGGGGCGAATGGCTACACCTTC. Translated, it gives CAWTFLRTGANGYTF.